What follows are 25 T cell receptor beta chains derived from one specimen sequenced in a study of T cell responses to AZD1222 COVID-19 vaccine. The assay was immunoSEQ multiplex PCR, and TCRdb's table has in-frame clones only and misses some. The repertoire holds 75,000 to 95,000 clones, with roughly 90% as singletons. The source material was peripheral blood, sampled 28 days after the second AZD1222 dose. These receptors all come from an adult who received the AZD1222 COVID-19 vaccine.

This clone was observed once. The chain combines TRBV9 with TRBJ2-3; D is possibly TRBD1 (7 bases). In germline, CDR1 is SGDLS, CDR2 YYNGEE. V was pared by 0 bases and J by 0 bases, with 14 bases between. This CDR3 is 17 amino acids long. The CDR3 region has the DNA TGTGCCAGCAGCGTAGCCCAGACAGGGACTAGCACAGATACGCAGTATTTT. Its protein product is CASSVAQTGTSTDTQYF.

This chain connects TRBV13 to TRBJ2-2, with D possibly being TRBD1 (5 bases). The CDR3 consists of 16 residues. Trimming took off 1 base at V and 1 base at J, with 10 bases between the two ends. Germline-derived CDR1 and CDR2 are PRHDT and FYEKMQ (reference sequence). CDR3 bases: TGTGCCAGCAGCTTAGCCCTTACAGGGAACACCGGGGAGCTGTTTTTT. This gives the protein CASSLALTGNTGELFF.

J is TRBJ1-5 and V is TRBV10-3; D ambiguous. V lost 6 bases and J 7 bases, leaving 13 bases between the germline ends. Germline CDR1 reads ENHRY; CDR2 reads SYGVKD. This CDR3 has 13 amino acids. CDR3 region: CAIRLEIGQPQHF. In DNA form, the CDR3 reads TGTGCCATCAGGCTTGAAATAGGGCAGCCCCAGCATTTT.

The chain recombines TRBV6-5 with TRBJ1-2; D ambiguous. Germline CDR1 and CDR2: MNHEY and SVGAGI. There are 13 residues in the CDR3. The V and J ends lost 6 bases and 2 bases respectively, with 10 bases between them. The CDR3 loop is CASSIDVNYGYTF. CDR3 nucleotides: TGTGCCAGCAGCATCGATGTAAACTATGGCTACACCTTC.

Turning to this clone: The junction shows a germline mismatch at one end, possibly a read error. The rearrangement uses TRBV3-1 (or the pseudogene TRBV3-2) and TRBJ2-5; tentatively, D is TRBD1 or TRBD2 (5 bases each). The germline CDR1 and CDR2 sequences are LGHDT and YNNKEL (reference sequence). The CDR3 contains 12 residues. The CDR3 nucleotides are TGTGCCAGCAGTCAAGACCGGGACGGAATCCACTTC. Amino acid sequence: CASSQDRDGIHF.

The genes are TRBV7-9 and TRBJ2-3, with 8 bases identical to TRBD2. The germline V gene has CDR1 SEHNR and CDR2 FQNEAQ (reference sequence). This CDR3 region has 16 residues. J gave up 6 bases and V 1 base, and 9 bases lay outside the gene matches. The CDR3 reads CASSLGVGLAGDTQYF. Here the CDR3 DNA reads TGTGCCAGCAGCTTAGGAGTCGGACTAGCCGGGGATACGCAGTATTTT.

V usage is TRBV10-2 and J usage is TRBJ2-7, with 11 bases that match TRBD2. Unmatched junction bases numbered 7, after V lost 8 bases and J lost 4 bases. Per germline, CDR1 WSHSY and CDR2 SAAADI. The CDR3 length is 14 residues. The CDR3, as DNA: TGCGCCAGCTCTACTAGCGGGGGCCGGTACGAGCAGTACGTC. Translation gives CASSTSGGRYEQYV.

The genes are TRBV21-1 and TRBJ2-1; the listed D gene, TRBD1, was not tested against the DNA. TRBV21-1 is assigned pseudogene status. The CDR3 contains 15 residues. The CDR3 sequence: CASSHRDSAYNEQFF. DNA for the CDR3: TGTGCCAGCAGCCACCGGGACAGCGCCTACAATGAGCAGTTCTTC.

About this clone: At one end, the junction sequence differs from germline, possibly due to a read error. The CDR3 coding sequence is TGTGCCAGCAGCGTAGCGGGGGGGGACTACGAGCAGTACTTC. It specifies CASSVAGGDYEQYF. The V and J genes are TRBV7-9 and TRBJ2-7; 11 bases map to TRBD2. This CDR3 has 14 amino acids. Per the germline V gene, CDR1 is SEHNR and CDR2 is FQNEAQ (reference sequence). Variable domain in full (rest from reference TRBV7-9 and TRBJ2-7): DTGVSQNPRHKITKRGQNVTFRCDPISEHNRLYWYRQTLGQGPEFLTYFQNEAQLEKSRLLSDRFSAERPKGSFSTLEIQRTEQGDSAMYLCASSVAGGDYEQYFGPGTRLTVT.

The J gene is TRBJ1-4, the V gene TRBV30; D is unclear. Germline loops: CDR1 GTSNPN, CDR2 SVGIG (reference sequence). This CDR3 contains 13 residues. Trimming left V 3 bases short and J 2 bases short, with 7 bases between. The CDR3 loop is CAWRIRTNEKLFF. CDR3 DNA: TGTGCCTGGAGGATACGGACTAATGAAAAACTGTTTTTT. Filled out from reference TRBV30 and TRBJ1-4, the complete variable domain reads SQTIHQWPATLVQPVGSPLSLECTVEGTSNPNLYWYRQAAGRGLQLLFYSVGIGQISSEVPQNLSASRPQDRQFILSSKKLLLSDSGFYLCAWRIRTNEKLFFGSGTQLSVL.

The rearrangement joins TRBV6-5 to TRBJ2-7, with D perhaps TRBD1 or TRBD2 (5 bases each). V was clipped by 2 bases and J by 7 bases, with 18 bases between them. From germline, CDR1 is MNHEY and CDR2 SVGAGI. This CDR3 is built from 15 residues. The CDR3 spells CASSYLRDRGGEQYV. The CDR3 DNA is TGTGCCAGCAGTTACCTCCGGGACCGAGGCGGGGAGCAGTACGTC.

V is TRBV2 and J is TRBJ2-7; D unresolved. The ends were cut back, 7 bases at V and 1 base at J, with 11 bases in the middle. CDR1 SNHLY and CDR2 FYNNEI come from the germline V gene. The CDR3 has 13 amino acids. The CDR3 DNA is TGTGCCAGCACCGAAGTATCTTCCTACGAGCAGTACTTC. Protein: CASTEVSSYEQYF.

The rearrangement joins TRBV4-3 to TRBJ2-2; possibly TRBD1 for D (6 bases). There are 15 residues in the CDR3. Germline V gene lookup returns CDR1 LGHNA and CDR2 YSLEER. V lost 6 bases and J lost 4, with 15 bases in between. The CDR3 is CASSVLDSPTGELFF. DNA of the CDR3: TGCGCCAGCAGTGTTTTGGACAGTCCCACCGGGGAGCTGTTTTTT.

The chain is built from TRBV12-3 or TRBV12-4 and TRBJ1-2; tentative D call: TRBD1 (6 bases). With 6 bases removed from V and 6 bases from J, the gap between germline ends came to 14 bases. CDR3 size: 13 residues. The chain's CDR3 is CASRPRGANGYTF. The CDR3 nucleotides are TGTGCCAGCAGACCAAGGGGGGCGAATGGCTACACCTTC.

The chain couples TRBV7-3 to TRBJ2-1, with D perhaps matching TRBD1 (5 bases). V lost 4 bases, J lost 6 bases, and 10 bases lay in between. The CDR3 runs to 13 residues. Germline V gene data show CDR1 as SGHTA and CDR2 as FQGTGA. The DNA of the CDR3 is TGTGCCAGCAGCTCCGCGCAGGGCAATGAGCAGTTCTTC. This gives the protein CASSSAQGNEQFF.

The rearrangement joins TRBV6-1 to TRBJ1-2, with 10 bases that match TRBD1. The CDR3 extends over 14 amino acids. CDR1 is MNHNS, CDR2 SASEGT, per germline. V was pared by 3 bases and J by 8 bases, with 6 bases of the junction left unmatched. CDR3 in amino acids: CASSEGQGPRGYTF. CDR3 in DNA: TGTGCCAGCAGTGAGGGACAGGGGCCTCGAGGCTACACCTTC.

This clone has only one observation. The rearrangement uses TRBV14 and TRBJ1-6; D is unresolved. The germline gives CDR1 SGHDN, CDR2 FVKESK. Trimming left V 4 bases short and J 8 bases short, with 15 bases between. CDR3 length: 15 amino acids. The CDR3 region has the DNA TGTGCCAGCAGCCCCCTTCTCGGGGAGGATTCACCCCTCCACTTT. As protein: CASSPLLGEDSPLHF.

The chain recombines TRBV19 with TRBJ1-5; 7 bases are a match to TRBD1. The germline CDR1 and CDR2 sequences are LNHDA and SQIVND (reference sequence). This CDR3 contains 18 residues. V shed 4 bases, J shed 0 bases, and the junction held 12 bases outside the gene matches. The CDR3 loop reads CASSTPSDRHHSNQPQHF. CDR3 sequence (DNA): TGTGCCAGTAGTACACCCTCGGACAGGCACCATAGCAATCAGCCCCAGCATTTT.

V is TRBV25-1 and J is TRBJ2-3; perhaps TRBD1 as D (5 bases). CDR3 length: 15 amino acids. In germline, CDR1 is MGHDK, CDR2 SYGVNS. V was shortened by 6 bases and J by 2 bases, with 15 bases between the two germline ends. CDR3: CASSDSRQPTDTQYF. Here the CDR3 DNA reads TGTGCCAGCAGCGACAGCCGGCAGCCCACAGATACGCAGTATTTT.

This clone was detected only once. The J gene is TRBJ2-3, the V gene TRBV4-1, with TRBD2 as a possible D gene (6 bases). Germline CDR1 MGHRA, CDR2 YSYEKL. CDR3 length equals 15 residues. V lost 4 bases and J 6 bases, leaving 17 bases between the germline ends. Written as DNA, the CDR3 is TGCGCCAGCAGCCTATCTAGTCCCGGGAGTGATACGCAGTATTTT. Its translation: CASSLSSPGSDTQYF.

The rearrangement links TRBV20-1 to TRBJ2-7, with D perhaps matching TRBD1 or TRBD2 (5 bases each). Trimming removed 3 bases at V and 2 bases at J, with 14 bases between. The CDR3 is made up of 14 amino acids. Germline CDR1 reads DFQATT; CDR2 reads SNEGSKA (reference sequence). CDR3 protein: CSASKPGTTYEQYV. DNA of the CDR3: TGCAGTGCTAGTAAGCCTGGGACCACCTACGAGCAGTACGTC.

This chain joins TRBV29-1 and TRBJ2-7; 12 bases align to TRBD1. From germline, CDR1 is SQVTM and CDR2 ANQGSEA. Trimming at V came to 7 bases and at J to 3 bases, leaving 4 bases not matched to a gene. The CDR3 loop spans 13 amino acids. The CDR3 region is CSAGTGGIYEQYF. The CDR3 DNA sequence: TGCAGCGCCGGGACAGGGGGCATCTACGAGCAGTACTTC.

The CDR3 region is CASSQQGGNTEAFF. The CDR3 nucleotides are TGTGCCAGCAGCCAACAGGGCGGGAACACTGAAGCTTTCTTT. This chain connects TRBV3-1 (or the pseudogene TRBV3-2) to TRBJ1-1, with D maybe TRBD1 (5 bases). Germline V lookup: CDR1 LGHDT, CDR2 YNNKEL (reference sequence). V was trimmed by 2 bases and J by 1 base, leaving 8 bases between them. CDR3 length equals 14 residues.

The CDR3 loop is CASSWDRSSYEQYV. The CDR3, as DNA: TGCGCCAGCAGCTGGGACAGGAGCTCCTACGAGCAGTACGTC. The V and J genes are TRBV5-1 and TRBJ2-7; 8 bases align to TRBD1. Germline loops: CDR1 SGHRS, CDR2 YFSETQ. V lost 3 bases, J lost 0 bases, and 2 bases stayed unmatched. This CDR3 is 14 amino acids long.

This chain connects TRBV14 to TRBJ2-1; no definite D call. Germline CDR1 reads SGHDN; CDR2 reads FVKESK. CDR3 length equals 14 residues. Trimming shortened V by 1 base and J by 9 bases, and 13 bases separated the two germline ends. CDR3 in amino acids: CASSQVLDWGEQFF. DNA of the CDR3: TGTGCCAGCAGCCAAGTCTTGGATTGGGGTGAGCAGTTCTTC. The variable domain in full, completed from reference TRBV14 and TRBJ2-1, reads EAGVTQFPSHSVIEKGQTVTLRCDPISGHDNLYWYRRVMGKEIKFLLHFVKESKQDESGMPNNRFLAERTGGTYSTLKVQPAELEDSGVYFCASSQVLDWGEQFFGPGTRLTVL.